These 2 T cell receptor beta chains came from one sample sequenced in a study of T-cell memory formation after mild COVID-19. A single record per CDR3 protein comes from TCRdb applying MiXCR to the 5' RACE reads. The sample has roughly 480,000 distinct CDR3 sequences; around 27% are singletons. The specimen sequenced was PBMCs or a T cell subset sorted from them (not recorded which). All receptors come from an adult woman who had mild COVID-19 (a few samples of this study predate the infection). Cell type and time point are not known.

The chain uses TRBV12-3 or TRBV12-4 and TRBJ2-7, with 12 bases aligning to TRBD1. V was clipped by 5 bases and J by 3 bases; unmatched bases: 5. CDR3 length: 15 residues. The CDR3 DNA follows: TGTGCCAGCAGTAACCGGGACAGGGGGCTCTACGAGCAGTACTTC. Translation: CASSNRDRGLYEQYF.

CDR3 nucleotide sequence: TGCGCCAGCAGCCCTCCCGGGTCCCGGTCCGCGACGTGGCAGTACTTC. It yields the protein CASSPPGSRSATWQYF. This chain joins TRBV5-1 and TRBJ2-7; D not resolved. This CDR3 has 16 residues. The germline V gene encodes CDR1 SGHRS and CDR2 YFSETQ. The V end was cut by 4 bases, the J end by 9 bases, with 26 bases between.